This note documents a single T cell receptor beta chain sequence. Its antigen is unknown. No clone much larger than this one lies a single base away; base qualities are absent. The data were obtained in a study of blood T cell repertoires in COVID-19 (dated by TCRdb to the early 2020s). Looking at the study overall: The collaborator samples originated in the United States, Italy and Spain and spanned the acute and convalescent phases of COVID-19. HLA class I and class II types, where available, came from metadata supplied by the sample provider rather than from assay-based typing. Samples were obtained from the ongoing ImmuneRACE study (first 160 participants) and from about 1,300 subjects provided by 6 global collaborators. Deeply sampled blood TCRbeta repertoires from subjects exposed to, actively infected with, or recovered from COVID-19 were included in the dataset. The prospective study material was composed of cDNA or gDNA derived from T cells, B-cell-depleted T cells, or PBMCs. Sample metadata almost always included a de-identified subject ID, COVID-19 status, age in years and sex. The repertoires were released in a freely available public database intended as a resource for research on the immune response to SARS-CoV-2.

Collaborating institutions collected whole blood in K2EDTA tubes following their own protocols. For TCRbeta analysis, collaborators shipped samples in one of three forms: frozen whole blood, isolated PBMCs, or DNA extracted from either of those sample types. The immunoSEQ Assay, a bias-controlled multiplex PCR, was used to amplify TCRbeta CDR3 regions from genomic DNA. From the authors' description of their analysis: Within the assay, amplification of reference gene primers was used to estimate how many nucleated cells each sample contained. Sequence reads were collapsed and filtered to measure the absolute abundance of every unique TCRbeta CDR3 rearrangement. For each sample, productive Simpson clonality was calculated as the square root of Simpson's diversity index across productive rearrangements. TCRdb mirrors the immuneACCESS table, restricted to in-frame sequences. Some clones are absent from its copies; in checked studies, under half trace to an unresolved V gene, and the reason for the others is unknown. The V and J calls and clone size come from that table; D and trimming were worked out from the DNA. The sample profile shows about 36,000 clones; 75% to 85% of them were found once. About 44% of the sample lies in the top ten.

What the research found in general, with its limitations: How much clinical and demographic metadata was included differed by source and by participant, and the metadata was provided uncurated.

Based on the germline V gene, the CDR1 and CDR2 sequences are SNHLY and FYNNEI. The V end gives up 11 bases and the J end 6 bases, leaving 12 bases in the junction not matched to a gene. The CDR3 contains 14 residues, cysteine and phenylalanine counted. The read is trimmed to its CDR3 DNA, 42 bases read in frame from base 1. This clonotype was obtained from a human donor in a cohort sampled during active or convalescent COVID-19. The donor label of this sample is uncertain. Sequenced: peripheral blood. The receptor chain draws on TRBV2 and TRBJ2-2, with 7 central nucleotides matching TRBD2. The DNA reads as follows: TGTGCCGGCTTGGGGGGAGGGAAGGCCGGGGAGCTGTTTTTT. It specifies CAGLGGGKAGELFF.